This T cell receptor (beta chain) was identified during a study of memory CD4+ T cells and cytomegalovirus serostatus. The CDR3 totals 13 residues. The germline V and J ends were trimmed by 6 bases and 5 bases, with 11 bases remaining between them. The germline V gene has CDR1 MDHEN and CDR2 SYDVKM. Study-wide points: CMV serostatus prediction reached median AUC approximately 0.95, or 0.91 with US-trained model.

As regards this clone: Its antigen is still unknown.

The sort gate was single viable CD3+CD4+CD8-CD45RO+ cells for memory CD4+ T cells. Assay: immunoSEQ multiplex PCR; the TCRdb copy retains only in-frame clones and omits some. The table shows over 65,000 clones, with around 76% occurring only once. The source is an adult in good health and CMV-seropositive. The V gene is TRBV28, the J gene TRBJ1-5; weak D call: TRBD1 (6 bases). The sequencing sample was made of memory CD4+ T cells from blood. The CDR3 spells CASRQGMDQPQHF. As DNA, the CDR3 is TGTGCCAGCAGACAGGGAATGGATCAGCCCCAGCATTTT.